These 3 T cell receptor beta chains came from one sample sequenced in a study of OX40 agonist ivuxolimab in advanced cancers. TCRdb's table, derived via immunoSEQ multiplex PCR, lists solely in-frame clones and lacks some. Altogether about 59,000 clones are present, 90% to 95% being singletons, with the ten largest covering roughly 20%. This specimen consisted of CD4+ or CD8+ T cells sorted from blood, obtained in a trial of the OX40 agonist ivuxolimab. The origin of the receptors is an adult with an advanced solid tumor such as melanoma, head and neck, liver or kidney cancer.

The chain carries TRBV13 and TRBJ2-2, with 13 bases aligning to TRBD2. The CDR3 consists of 18 residues. Germline loops: CDR1 PRHDT, CDR2 FYEKMQ (reference sequence). The V gene end was trimmed by 5 bases and the J gene end by 5 bases; junction bases not matched to a gene: 11. In nucleotides, the CDR3 is TGTGCCAGCAGCCAGGGACTAGCGGGACAGAGTAGTACCGGGGAGCTGTTTTTT. Amino acid sequence: CASSQGLAGQSSTGELFF.

The V call is TRBV2, the J call TRBJ2-3; 12 bases agree with TRBD2. This CDR3 spans 18 amino acids. The V gene end was trimmed by 3 bases and the J gene end by 3 bases; junction bases not matched to a gene: 10. Germline lookup yields CDR1 SNHLY and CDR2 FYNNEI. CDR3 in amino acids: CASSDTGLAGKSTDTQYF. The CDR3 bases are TGTGCCAGCAGTGATACGGGACTAGCGGGTAAATCGACAGATACGCAGTATTTT. Variable domain in full (rest from reference TRBV2 and TRBJ2-3): EPEVTQTPSHQVTQMGQEVILRCVPISNHLYFYWYRQILGQKVEFLVSFYNNEISEKSEIFDDQFSVERPDGSNFTLKIRSTKLEDSAMYFCASSDTGLAGKSTDTQYFGPGTRLTVL.

V and J are TRBV11-2 and TRBJ2-5; possible D gene TRBD1, 5 bases. CDR1 and CDR2 (germline): SGHAT, FQNNGV. Trimming took off 5 bases at V and 4 bases at J, with 17 bases between the two ends. This CDR3 region has 15 residues. CDR3 protein: CASSPSLRVGETQYF. CDR3 nucleotide sequence: TGTGCCAGCAGCCCCTCCCTCAGGGTCGGAGAGACCCAGTACTTC.